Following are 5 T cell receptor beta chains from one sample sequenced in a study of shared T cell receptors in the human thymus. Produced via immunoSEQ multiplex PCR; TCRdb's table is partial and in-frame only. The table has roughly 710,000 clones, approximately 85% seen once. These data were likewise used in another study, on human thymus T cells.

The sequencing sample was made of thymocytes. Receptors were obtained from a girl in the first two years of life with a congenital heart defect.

The CDR3 reads CASSGTDRDTEAFF. The CDR3 DNA is TGCGCCAGCAGCGGAACGGACAGGGATACTGAAGCTTTCTTT. The chain has TRBV5-1 and TRBJ1-1; 8 bases are shared with TRBD1. Germline CDR1 is SGHRS and CDR2 is YFSETQ. The CDR3 length is 14 residues. After removal of 4 bases from V and 5 bases from J, the junction contained 7 bases not matched to a gene.

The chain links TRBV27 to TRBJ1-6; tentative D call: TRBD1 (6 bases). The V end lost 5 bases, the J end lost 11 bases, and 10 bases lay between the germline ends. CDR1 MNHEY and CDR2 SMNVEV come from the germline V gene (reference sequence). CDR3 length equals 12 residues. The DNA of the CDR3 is TGTGCCAGCAGTAAACAGGGTGCACCCCTCCACTTT. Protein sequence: CASSKQGAPLHF.

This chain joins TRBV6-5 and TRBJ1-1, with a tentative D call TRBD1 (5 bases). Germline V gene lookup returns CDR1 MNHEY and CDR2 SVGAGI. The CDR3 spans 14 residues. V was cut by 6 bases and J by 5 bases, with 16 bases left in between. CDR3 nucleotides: TGTGCCAGCAGGTTATCAGGGATGTATACTGAAGCTTTCTTT. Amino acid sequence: CASRLSGMYTEAFF.

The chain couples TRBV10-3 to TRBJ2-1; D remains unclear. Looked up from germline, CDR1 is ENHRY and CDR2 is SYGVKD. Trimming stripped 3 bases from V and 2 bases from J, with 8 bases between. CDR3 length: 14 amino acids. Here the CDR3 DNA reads TGTGCCATCAGTGACAGGCCCACCTACAATGAGCAGTTCTTC. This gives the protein CAISDRPTYNEQFF.

The CDR3 protein is CASSAPGQRSRANTGELFF. The DNA for the CDR3 is TGTGCCAGCAGTGCTCCGGGACAGCGATCCCGAGCGAACACCGGGGAGCTGTTTTTT. The chain combines TRBV2 with TRBJ2-2; 7 positions agree with TRBD1. CDR3 length equals 19 residues. V was clipped by 4 bases and J by 0 bases; unmatched bases: 14. Germline V CDR1 and CDR2: SNHLY, FYNNEI.